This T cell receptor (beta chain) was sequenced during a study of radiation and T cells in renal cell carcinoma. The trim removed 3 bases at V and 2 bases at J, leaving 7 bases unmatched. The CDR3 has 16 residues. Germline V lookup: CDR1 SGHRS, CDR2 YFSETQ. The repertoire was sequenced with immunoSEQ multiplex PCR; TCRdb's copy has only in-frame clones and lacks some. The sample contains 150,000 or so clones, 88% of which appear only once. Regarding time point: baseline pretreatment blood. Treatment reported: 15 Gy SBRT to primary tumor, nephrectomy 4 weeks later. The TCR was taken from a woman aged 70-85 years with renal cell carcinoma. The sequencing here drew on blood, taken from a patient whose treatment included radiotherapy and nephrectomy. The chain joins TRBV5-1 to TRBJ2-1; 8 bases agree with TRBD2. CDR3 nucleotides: TGCGCCAGCAGCTGGGGGGGACTAGGCACCTACAATGAGCAGTTCTTC. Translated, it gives CASSWGGLGTYNEQFF.